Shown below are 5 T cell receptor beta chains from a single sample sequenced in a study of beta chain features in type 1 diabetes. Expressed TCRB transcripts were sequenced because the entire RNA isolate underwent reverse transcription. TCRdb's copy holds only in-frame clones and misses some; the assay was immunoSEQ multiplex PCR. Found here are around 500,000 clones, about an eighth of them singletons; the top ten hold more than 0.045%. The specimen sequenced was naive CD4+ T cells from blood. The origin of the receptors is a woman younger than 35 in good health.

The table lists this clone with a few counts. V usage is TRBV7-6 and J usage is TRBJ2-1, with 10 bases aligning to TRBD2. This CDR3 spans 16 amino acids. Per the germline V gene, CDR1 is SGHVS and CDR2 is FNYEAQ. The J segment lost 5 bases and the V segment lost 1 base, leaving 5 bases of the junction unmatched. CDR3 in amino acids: CASSLGLAGANNEQFF. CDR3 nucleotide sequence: TGTGCCAGCAGCTTAGGGCTAGCGGGGGCCAACAATGAGCAGTTCTTC.

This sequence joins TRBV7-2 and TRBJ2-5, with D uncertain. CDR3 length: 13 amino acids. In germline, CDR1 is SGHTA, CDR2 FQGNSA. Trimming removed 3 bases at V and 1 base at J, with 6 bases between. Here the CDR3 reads CASSFGSQETQYF. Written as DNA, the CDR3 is TGTGCCAGCAGCTTCGGCAGCCAAGAGACCCAGTACTTC.

CDR3 sequence (DNA): TGTGCCAGCAGTGAACCCACAGGGGGCCGGAGGAACACTGAAGCTTTCTTT. Translating it yields CASSEPTGGRRNTEAFF. The rearrangement links TRBV25-1 to TRBJ1-1, with TRBD1 identical over 9 bases. CDR3 length equals 17 residues. V gave up 2 bases and J gave up 1 base; unmatched junction bases: 8. The V gene's germline CDR1 is MGHDK and CDR2 SYGVNS.

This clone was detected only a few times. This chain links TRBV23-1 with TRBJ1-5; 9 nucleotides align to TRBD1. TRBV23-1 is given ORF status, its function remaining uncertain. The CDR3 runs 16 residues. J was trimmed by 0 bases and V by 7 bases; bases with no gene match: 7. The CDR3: CASNRGRGYSNQPQHF. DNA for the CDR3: TGCGCCAGCAACAGGGGGCGGGGGTATAGCAATCAGCCCCAGCATTTT.

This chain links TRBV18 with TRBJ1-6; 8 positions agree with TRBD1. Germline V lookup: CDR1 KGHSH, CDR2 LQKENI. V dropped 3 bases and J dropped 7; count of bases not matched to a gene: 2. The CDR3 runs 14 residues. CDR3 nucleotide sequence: TGTGCCAGCTCACCTGGACAGGGAAATTCACCCCTCCACTTT. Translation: CASSPGQGNSPLHF.